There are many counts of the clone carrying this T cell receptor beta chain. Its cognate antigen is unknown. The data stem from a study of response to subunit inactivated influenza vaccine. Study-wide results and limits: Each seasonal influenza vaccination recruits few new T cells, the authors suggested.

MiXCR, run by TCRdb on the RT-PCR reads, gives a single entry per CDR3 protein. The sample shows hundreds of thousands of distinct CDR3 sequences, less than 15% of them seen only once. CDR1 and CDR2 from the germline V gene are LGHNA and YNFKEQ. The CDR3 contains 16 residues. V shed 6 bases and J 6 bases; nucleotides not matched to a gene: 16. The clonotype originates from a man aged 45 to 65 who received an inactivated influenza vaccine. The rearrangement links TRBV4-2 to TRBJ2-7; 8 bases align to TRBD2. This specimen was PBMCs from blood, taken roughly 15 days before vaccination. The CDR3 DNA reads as TGTGCCAGCAGTCAAACCATATTCGGCGCGGGAGGCGAGCAGTACTTC. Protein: CASSQTIFGAGGEQYF.